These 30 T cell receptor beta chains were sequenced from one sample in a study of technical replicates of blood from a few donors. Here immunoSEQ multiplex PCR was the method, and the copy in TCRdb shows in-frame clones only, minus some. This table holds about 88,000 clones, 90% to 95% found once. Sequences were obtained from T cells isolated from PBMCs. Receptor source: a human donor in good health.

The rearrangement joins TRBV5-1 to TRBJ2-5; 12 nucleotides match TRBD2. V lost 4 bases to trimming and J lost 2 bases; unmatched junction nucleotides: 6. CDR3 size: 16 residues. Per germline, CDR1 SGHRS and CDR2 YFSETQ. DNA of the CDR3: TGCGCCAGCAGCCTCCGGACTAGCGGGACGCAAGAGACCCAGTACTTC. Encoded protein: CASSLRTSGTQETQYF.

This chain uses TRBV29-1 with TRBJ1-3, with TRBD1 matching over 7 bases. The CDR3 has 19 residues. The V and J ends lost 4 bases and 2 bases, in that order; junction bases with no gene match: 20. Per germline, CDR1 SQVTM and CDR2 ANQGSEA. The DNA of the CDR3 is TGCAGCGTTGGCGTTCTGGGACAGCTCCCCGAAGGACCTGGAAACACCATATATTTT. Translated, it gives CSVGVLGQLPEGPGNTIYF.

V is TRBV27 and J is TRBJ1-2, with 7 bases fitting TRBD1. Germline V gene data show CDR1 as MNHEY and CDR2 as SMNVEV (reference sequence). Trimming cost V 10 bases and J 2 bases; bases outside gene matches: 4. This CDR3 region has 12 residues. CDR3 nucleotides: TGTGCCACCTTGACAGGGAACTATGGCTACACCTTC. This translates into CATLTGNYGYTF.

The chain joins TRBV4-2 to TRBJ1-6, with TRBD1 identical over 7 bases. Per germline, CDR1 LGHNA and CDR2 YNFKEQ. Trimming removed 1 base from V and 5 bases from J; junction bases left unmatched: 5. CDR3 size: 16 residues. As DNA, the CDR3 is TGTGCCAGCAGCCAAGTTCCGGGACAGAATAATTCACCCCTCCACTTT. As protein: CASSQVPGQNNSPLHF.

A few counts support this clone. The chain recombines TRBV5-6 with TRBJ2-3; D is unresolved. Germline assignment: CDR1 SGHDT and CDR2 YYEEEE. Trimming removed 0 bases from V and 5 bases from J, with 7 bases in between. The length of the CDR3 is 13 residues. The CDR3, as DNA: TGTGCCAGCAGCTTGGAAAACTTAGATACGCAGTATTTT. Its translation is CASSLENLDTQYF.

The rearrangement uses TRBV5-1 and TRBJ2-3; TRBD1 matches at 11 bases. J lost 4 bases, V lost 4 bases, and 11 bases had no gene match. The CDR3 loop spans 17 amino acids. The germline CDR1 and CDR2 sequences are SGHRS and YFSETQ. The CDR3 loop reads CASSRDGTGQGADTQYF. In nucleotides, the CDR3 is TGCGCCAGCAGCCGGGACGGGACGGGACAGGGGGCAGATACGCAGTATTTT.

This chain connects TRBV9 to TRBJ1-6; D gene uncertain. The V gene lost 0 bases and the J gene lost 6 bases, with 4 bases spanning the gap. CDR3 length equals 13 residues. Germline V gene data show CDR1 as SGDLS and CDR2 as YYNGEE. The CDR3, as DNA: TGTGCCAGCAGCGTAGGCAGTAATTCACCCCTCCACTTT. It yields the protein CASSVGSNSPLHF.

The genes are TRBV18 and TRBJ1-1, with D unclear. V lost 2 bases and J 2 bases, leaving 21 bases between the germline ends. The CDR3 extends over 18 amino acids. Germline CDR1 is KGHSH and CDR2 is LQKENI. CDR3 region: CASSPSGGRLKQNTEAFF. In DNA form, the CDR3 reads TGTGCCAGCTCACCATCAGGAGGACGCTTGAAACAAAACACTGAAGCTTTCTTT.

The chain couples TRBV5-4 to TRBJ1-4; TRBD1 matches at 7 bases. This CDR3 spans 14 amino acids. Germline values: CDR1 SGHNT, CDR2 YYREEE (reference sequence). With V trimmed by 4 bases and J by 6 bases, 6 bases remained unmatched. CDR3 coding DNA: TGTGCCAGCAGCCTGGACAGGCGAGATGAAAAACTGTTTTTT. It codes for CASSLDRRDEKLFF.

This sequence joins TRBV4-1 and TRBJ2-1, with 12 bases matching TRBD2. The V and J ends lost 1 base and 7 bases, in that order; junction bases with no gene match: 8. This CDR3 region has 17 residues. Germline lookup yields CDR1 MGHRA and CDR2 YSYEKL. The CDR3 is CASSQGASGRAWNEQFF. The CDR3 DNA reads TGCGCCAGCAGCCAAGGAGCTAGCGGGAGGGCCTGGAATGAGCAGTTCTTC.

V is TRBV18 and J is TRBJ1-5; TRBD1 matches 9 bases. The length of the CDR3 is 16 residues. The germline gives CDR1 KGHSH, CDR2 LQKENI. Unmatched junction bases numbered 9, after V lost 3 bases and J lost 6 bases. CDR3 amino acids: CASSPPGQGRIQPQHF. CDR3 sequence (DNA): TGTGCCAGCTCACCTCCCGGACAGGGGAGGATTCAGCCCCAGCATTTT.

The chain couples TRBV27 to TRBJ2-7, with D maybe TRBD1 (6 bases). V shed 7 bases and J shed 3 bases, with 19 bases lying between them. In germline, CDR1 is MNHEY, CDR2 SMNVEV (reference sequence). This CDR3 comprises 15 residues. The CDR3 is CASKKTRDIFYEQYF. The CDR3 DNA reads TGTGCCAGCAAAAAAACCCGGGACATCTTCTACGAGCAGTACTTC.

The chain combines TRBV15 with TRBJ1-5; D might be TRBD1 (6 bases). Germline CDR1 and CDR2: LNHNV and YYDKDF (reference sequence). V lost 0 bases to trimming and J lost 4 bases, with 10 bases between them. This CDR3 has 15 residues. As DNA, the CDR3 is TGTGCCACCAGCAGAGATACAGGGAGTAATCAGCCCCAGCATTTT. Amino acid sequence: CATSRDTGSNQPQHF.

CDR3 sequence (DNA): TGTGCCAGCAGCTTAGATCCCCAGGCTGGGCGCGAGCAGTACTTC. This sequence encodes CASSLDPQAGREQYF. V usage is TRBV11-2 and J usage is TRBJ2-7; D call uncertain. The CDR3 spans 15 residues. Germline CDR1 reads SGHAT; CDR2 reads FQNNGV. V lost 0 bases to trimming and J lost 6 bases, with 15 bases between them. The full variable domain, completed using reference TRBV11-2 and TRBJ2-7, is EAGVAQSPRYKIIEKRQSVAFWCNPISGHATLYWYQQILGQGPKLLIQFQNNGVVDDSQLPKDRFSAERLKGVDSTLKIQPAKLEDSAVYLCASSLDPQAGREQYFGPGTRLTVT.

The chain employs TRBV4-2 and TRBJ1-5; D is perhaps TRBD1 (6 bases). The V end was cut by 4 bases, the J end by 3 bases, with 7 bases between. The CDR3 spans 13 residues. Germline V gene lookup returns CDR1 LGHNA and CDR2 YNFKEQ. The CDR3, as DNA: TGTGCCAGCAGCCGGGGGCTCAATCAGCCCCAGCATTTT. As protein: CASSRGLNQPQHF.

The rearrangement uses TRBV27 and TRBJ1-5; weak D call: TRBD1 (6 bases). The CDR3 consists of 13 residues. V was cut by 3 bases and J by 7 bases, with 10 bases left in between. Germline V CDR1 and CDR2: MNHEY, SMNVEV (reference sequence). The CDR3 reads CASSFSRGQPQHF. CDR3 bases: TGTGCCAGCAGTTTCAGCAGGGGACAGCCCCAGCATTTT.

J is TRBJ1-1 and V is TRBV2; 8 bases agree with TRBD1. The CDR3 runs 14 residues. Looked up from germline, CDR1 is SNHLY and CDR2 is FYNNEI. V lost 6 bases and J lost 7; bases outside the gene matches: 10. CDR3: CASSSQGGGGEAFF. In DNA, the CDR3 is TGTGCCAGCAGCTCACAGGGGGGTGGCGGTGAAGCTTTCTTT.

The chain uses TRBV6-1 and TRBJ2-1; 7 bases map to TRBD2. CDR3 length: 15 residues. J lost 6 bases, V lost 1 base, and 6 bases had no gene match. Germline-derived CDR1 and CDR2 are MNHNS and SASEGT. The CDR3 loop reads CASSEGGGDGNEQFF. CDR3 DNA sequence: TGTGCCAGCAGTGAAGGGGGAGGGGATGGCAATGAGCAGTTCTTC.

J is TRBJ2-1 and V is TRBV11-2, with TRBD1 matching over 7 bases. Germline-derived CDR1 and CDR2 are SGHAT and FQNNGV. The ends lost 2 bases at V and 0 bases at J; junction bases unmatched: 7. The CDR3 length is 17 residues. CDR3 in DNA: TGTGCCAGCAGCTTAATCTTGGGACAGAGCTCCTACAATGAGCAGTTCTTC. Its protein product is CASSLILGQSSYNEQFF.

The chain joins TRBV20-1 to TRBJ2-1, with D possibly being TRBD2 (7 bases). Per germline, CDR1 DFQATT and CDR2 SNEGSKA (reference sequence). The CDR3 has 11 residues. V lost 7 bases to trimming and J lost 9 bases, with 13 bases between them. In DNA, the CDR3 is TGCAGTGTTAAGGGGGGGTTTGAGCAGTTCTTC. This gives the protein CSVKGGFEQFF.

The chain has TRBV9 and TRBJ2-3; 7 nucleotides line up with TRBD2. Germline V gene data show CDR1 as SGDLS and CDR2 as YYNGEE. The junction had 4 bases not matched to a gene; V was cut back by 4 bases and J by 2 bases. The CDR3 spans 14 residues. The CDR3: CASSRSGDTDTQYF. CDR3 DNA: TGTGCCAGCAGCCGCAGCGGGGACACAGATACGCAGTATTTT.

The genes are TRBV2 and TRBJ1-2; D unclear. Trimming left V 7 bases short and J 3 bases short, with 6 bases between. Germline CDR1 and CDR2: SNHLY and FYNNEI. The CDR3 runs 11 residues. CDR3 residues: CASKADYGYTF. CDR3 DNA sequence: TGTGCCAGCAAAGCCGACTATGGCTACACCTTC.

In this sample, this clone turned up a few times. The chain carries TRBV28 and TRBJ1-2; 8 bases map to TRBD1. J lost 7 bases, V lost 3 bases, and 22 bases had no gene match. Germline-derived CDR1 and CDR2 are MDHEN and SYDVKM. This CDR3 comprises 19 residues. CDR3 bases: TGTGCCAGCAGTTTCCTAAGAGGGGCTCCCACGACAGGGGTTAGTGGCTACACCTTC. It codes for CASSFLRGAPTTGVSGYTF.

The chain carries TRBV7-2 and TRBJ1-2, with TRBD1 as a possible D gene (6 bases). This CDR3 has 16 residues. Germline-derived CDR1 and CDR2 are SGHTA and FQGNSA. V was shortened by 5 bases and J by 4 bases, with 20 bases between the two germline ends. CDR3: CASSANSDRRFYGYTF. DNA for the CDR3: TGTGCCAGCAGCGCGAATTCGGACAGAAGGTTCTATGGCTACACCTTC.

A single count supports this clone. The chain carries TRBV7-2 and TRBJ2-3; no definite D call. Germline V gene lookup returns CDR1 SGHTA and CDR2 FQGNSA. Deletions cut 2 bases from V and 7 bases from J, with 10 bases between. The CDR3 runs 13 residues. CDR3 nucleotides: TGTGCCAGCAGCTTACAAGCGACCCATACGCAGTATTTT. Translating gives CASSLQATHTQYF.

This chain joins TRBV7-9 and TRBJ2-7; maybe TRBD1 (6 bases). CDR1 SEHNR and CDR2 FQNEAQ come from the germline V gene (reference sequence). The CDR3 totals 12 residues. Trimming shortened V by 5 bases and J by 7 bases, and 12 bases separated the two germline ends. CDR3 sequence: CASSQTGKEQYF. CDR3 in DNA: TGTGCCAGCAGCCAAACAGGGAAAGAGCAGTACTTC.

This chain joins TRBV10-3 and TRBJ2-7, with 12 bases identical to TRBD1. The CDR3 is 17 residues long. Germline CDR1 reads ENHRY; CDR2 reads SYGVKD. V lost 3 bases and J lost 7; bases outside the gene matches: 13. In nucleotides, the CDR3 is TGTGCCATCAGTGACCCTAGAGTGGGGACAGGGGGCGTTGAGCAGTACTTC. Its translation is CAISDPRVGTGGVEQYF.

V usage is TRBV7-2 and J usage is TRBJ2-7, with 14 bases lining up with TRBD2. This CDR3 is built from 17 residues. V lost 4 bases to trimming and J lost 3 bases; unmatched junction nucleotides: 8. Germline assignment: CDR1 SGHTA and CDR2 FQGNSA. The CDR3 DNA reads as TGTGCCAGCAGCTCTCTGACTAGCGGGAGGGCCTTCTACGAGCAGTACTTC. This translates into CASSSLTSGRAFYEQYF.

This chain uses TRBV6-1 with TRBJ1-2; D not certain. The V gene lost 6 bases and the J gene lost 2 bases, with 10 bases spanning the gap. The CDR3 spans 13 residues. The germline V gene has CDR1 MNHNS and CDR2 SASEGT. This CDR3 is CASRAGRNYGYTF. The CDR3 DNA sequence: TGTGCCAGCAGAGCCGGGAGAAACTATGGCTACACCTTC.

CDR3 residues: CASSYGGGPGQPQHF. CDR3 DNA: TGTGCCAGCAGTTACGGTGGGGGCCCCGGTCAGCCCCAGCATTTT. This sequence joins TRBV6-5 and TRBJ1-5, with D maybe TRBD1 (6 bases). V gave up 2 bases and J gave up 6 bases, with 14 bases separating them. The germline V gene encodes CDR1 MNHEY and CDR2 SVGAGI. The CDR3 totals 15 residues.